This is a list of T cell receptor beta chains from one sample in a study of blood T cell repertoires in COVID-19. Libraries were prepared by immunoSEQ multiplex PCR; TCRdb keeps only in-frame clonotypes and omits some of them. The table records over 200,000 clones, roughly nine tenths of them present only once. Sequenced sample: PBMCs or T cells enriched from blood (not recorded which). The receptors stem from a woman aged 45 to 65 in a cohort exposed to, infected with or recovered from COVID-19 (not recorded which). The conserved cysteine and the conserved F or W are not part of the CDR3 here. The order of the fields is D gene, V gene, CDR3 protein. The D gene is left open where the match is weak.

>-|TRBV6-5
ASSYFGEAGNTIY
>TRBD1|TRBV19
ASSIRFSGTDYGYT
>TRBD1|TRBV28
AGGTGGYEQY
>-|TRBV11-3
ASSSSSGVNTEAF
>-|TRBV9
ASSVRGADTQY
>-|TRBV6-5
ASSYGIHSNQPQH
>-|TRBV6-5
ATYRMNTEAF
>-|TRBV7-9
ASTTPGYGTEAF
>-|TRBV19
ASTEVANYGYT
>-|TRBV5-1
ASSLGRTGYNEQF
>-|TRBV9
ASSVTGMSYEQY
>-|TRBV7-9
ASSLRPQGKVYNSPLH
>-|TRBV5-1
ASSLTPEVGTEAF
>TRBD2|TRBV2
ASILTSGKETQY
>-|TRBV12-3/TRBV12-4
ASSFSGSYGYT
>TRBD1|TRBV11-2
ASSLSAGTGGEY
>-|TRBV19
ASSRVDSPLH
>TRBD1|TRBV7-2
ASNQDRYPSEQY
>TRBD1|TRBV10-3
AISGSRGANYGYT
>-|TRBV15
ATSVFLAEGQETQY
>TRBD2|TRBV5-1
ASSREGGSYEQY
>-|TRBV12-3/TRBV12-4
ASTGISGNTIY
>TRBD1|TRBV10-3
AIGVGTGDQPQH
>-|TRBV18
ASSPLFGQNTEAF
>-|TRBV5-4
ASRLEGMAGNYGYT
>-|TRBV2
ASSPVSRGTGNTIY
>-|TRBV7-2
ASTAGGSNYGYT
>-|TRBV19
ASSIGLRRSYGYT
>-|TRBV30
AWSLGAGGYT
>-|TRBV19
ASAGVNTGELF
>-|TRBV29-1
SVGGGIQPQH
>-|TRBV7-6
ASSPGTSTGNTIY
>-|TRBV11-2
ASSLSGGGLSSYEQY
>-|TRBV4-3
ASSQGWGRTEAF
>-|TRBV18
ASSYTAQETQY
>-|TRBV7-9
ASSYSGEGQPQH
>-|TRBV19
ASSATVYGYT
>-|TRBV12-3/TRBV12-4
ASTWGGYGYT
>-|TRBV23-1
ASSQSGRPYDGLYGYT